The text below deals with one T cell receptor (beta chain). The data belong to a study of blood T cell repertoires in COVID-19. Study-wide context: Both acute and convalescent COVID-19 samples were obtained from the United States, Italy and Spain.

The CDR3 is 16 residues long. The germline CDR1 and CDR2 sequences are LGHNA and YSLEER. V gave up 0 bases and J gave up 2 bases, with 11 bases separating them. Authors' methods: Amplification of reference gene primers was used by the study to estimate nucleated cell counts. Data came from immunoSEQ multiplex PCR; TCRdb stores just in-frame clones and leaves some out. The V and J calls and the clone size are those of that table, but D and trimming were determined from the DNA. This table holds roughly 350,000 clones, roughly 88% found once. V gene TRBV4-3 combines with J gene TRBJ2-1; no clear D. The source of this sequence is a woman aged 45-65 years with active or convalescent COVID-19. The specimen was peripheral blood. CDR3 nucleotides: TGCGCCAGCAGCCAAGAGGAAAGCAGGACCTACAATGAGCAGTTCTTC. Amino acid sequence: CASSQEESRTYNEQFF.